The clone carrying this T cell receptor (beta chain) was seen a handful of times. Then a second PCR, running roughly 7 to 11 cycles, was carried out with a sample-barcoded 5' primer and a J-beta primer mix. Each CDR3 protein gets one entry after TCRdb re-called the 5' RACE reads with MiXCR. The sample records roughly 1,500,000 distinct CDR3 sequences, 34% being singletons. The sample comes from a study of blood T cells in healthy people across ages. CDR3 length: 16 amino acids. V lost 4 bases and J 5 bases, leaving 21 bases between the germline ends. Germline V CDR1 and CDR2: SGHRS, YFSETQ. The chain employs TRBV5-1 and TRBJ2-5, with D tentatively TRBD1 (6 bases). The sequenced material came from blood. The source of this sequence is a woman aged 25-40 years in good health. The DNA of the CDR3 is TGCGCCAGCAGCGGCGGACAGCTCGCGACTGGGGAGACCCAGTACTTC. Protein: CASSGGQLATGETQYF.